This T cell receptor (beta chain) was profiled in a study of Graves' ophthalmopathy and Graves' hyperthyroidism. General observations from the study: Ophthalmopathy progression was predicted by the model at less than 71% sensitivity and 72.22% specificity.

Beta-chain TCR CDR3 regions were amplified from RNA transcripts. An opening RT-PCR round employed HTBI primers and preceded a second-round multiplex PCR. TCRdb re-analysed the multiplex PCR reads in MiXCR, keeping a single row per CDR3 protein. The sample contains some 400,000 distinct CDR3 sequences, about 17% of which appear only once. V lost 0 bases to trimming and J lost 5 bases, with 7 bases between them. There are 14 residues in the CDR3. Germline V gene sequence: CDR1 LNHNV, CDR2 YYDKDF (reference sequence). Comment on this clonotype: What it binds is unknown.

For donors with ophthalmopathy, the disease showed moderate-to-severe activity, reached CAS ≥3 and NOSPECS ≥4, and had lasted under 3 months. Reliance was placed on clinical symptoms, serum thyroxine, TRAb, thyroid ultrasound and orbital computed tomography for diagnosis. Out of roughly 9.3 ml of fresh peripheral blood, PBMCs were obtained. The TCR was taken from a woman aged 18-29 years with Graves' ophthalmopathy. Sequences were obtained from peripheral blood. The chain carries TRBV15 and TRBJ2-2, with no clear D. The CDR3 sequence is CATSRDLLTGELFF. As DNA, the CDR3 is TGTGCCACCAGCAGAGATCTTCTGACCGGGGAGCTGTTTTTT.